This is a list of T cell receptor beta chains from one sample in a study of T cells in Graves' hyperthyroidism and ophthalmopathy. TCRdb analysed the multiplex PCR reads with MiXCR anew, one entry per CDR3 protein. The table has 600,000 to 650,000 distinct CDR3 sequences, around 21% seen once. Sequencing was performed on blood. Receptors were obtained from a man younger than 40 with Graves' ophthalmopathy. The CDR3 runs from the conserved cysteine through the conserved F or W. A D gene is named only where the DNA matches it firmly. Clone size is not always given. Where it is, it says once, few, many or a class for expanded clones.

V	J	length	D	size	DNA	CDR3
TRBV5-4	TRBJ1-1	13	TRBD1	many	TGTGCCAGCAGCGGACAGGGAAGAACTGAAGCTTTCTTT	CASSGQGRTEAFF
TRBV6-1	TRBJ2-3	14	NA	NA	TGTGCCAGCAGTTTTACCTCGGCCCCAGATACGCAGTATTTT	CASSFTSAPDTQYF
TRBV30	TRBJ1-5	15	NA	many	TGTGCCTGGAGAAAGGCGACCGGTGGCAATCAGCCCCAGCATTTT	CAWRKATGGNQPQHF
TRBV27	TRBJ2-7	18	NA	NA	TGTGCCAGCAGTTTATGGGGGCCACGAGCACAGGGATCCTACGAGCAGTACTTC	CASSLWGPRAQGSYEQYF
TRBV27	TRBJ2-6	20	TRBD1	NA	TGTGCCAGCAGTTCCCTCCGGGACAGGGGGCCCTACTCTGGGGCCAACGTCCTGACTTTC	CASSSLRDRGPYSGANVLTF
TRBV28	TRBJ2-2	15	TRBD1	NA	TGTGCCAGCAGTGGACAGGGTAAAGGTGCCGGGGAGCTGCTTTTT	CASSGQGKGAGELLF
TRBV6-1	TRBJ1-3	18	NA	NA	TGTGCCAGCAGTTATTTAAGCGGGGACCGGGACTCTGGAAACACCATATATTTT	CASSYLSGDRDSGNTIYF
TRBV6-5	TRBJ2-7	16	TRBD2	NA	TGTGCCAGCAGTTACCTTCTAGCGGGAGTCCCCTACGAGCAGTACTTC	CASSYLLAGVPYEQYF
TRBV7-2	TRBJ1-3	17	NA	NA	TGTGCCAGCAGCTTAGCGGGGGGACCGAACTCTGGAAACACCATATATTTT	CASSLAGGPNSGNTIYF
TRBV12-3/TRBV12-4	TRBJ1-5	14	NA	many	TGTGCCAGCAGTCCCCGGACGAACCTGGGGCCCCAGCATTTT	CASSPRTNLGPQHF
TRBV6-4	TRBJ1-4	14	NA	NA	TGTGCCAGCAGTCACTCGGCAACTAGTGAAAAACTGTTTTTT	CASSHSATSEKLFF
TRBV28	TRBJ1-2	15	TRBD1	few	TGTGCCAGCAGAAAAACTGGACAGGGAGGGCATGGCTACACCTTC	CASRKTGQGGHGYTF
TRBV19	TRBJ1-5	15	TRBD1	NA	TGTGCCAGTAGTACCGGACAGGGGAGCAATCAGCCCCAGCATTTT	CASSTGQGSNQPQHF
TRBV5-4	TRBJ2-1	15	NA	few	TGTGCCAGCAGCGCGAGGGGGAGAAGCGCGAATGAGCAGTTCTTC	CASSARGRSANEQFF
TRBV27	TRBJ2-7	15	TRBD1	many	TGTGCCAGCAGTCTAAACAGGGGGCTGTCCTACGAGCAGTACTTC	CASSLNRGLSYEQYF
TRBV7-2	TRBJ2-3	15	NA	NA	TGTGCCAGCAGCTTTGCTCTTGCTAGCACAGATACGCAGTATTTT	CASSFALASTDTQYF
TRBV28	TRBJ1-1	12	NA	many	TGTGCCAGCCGACGACAGAGCACTGAAGCTTTCTTT	CASRRQSTEAFF